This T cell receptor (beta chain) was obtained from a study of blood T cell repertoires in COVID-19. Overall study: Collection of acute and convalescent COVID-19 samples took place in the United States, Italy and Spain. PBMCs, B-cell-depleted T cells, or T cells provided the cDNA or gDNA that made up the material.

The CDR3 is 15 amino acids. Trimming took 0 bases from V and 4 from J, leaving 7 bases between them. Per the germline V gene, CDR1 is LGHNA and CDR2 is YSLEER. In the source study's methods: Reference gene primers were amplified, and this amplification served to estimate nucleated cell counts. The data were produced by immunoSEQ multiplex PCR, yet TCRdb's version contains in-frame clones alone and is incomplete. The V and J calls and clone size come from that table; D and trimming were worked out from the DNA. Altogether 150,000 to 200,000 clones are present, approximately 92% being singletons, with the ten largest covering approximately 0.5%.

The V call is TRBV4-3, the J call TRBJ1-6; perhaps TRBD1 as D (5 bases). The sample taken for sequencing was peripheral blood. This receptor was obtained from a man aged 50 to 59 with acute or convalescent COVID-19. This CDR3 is CASSQDPGYNSPLHF. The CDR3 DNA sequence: TGCGCCAGCAGCCAAGATCCAGGGTATAATTCACCCCTCCACTTT.